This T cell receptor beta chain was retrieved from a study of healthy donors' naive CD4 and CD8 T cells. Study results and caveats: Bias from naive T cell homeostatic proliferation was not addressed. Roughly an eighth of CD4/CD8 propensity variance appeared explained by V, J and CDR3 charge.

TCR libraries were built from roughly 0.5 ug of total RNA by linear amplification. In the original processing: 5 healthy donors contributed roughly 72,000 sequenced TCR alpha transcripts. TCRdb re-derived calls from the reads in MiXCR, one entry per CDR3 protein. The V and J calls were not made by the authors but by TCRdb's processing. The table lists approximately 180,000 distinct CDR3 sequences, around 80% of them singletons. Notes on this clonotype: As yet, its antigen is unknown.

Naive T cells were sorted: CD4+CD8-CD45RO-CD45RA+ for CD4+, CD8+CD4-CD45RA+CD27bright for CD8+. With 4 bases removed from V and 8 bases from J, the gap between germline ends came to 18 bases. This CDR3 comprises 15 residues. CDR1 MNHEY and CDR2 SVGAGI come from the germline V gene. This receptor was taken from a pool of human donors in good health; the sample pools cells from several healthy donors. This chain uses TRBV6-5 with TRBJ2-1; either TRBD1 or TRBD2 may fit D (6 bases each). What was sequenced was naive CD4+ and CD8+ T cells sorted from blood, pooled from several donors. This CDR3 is CASSSEDWGADEQFF. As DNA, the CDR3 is TGTGCCAGCAGTTCGGAAGATTGGGGGGCTGATGAGCAGTTCTTC.